The table lists the clone carrying this T cell receptor (beta chain) with a few counts. As yet, its antigen is unknown. The sample comes from a study of T cell responses to AZD1222 COVID-19 vaccine. Assay: immunoSEQ multiplex PCR; the TCRdb copy retains only in-frame clones and omits some. This sample has about 97,000 clones, with about 86% found just once. Study-wide findings and caveats: An increase in Spike-specific TCR breadth and depth was observed after two AZD1222 doses. The span of vaccine-associated CD4 TCRs extended across spike, with dominance at 160-218 and 743-854. It should be noted that donors were predominantly white British and more often female, and clonal diversity was possibly underestimated. The study sampled repertoires only after the peak T cell response.

The CDR3 runs to 16 residues. CDR1 and CDR2 (germline): SGHKS, YYEKEE (reference sequence). Losses at the gene ends were 5 bases for V and 6 bases for J; bases not matched to a gene: 13. The sample here was peripheral blood, taken on day 0 of AZD1222 vaccination. The chain joins TRBV5-5 to TRBJ2-2, with TRBD2 matching over 7 bases. The source is an adult in good health. The CDR3 protein is CASRSTGGSMAGELFF. CDR3 in DNA: TGTGCCAGCAGATCCACGGGGGGATCTATGGCCGGGGAGCTGTTTTTT.